This record concerns one T cell receptor (beta chain) sequence. The antigen is not known. The CDR3 runs to 15 residues. Germline V gene sequence: CDR1 SGHNT, CDR2 YENEEA. The V gene lost 5 bases and the J gene lost 8 bases, with 19 bases spanning the gap. These data belong to a study of CD8+ T cells in alopecia areata. Study results and limitations: Possibly because of HLA-related factors, TCR sharing was less clear across patients than in mice.

Treatment in this sample: oral pan-JAK inhibitor, 5-10 mg twice daily. It was cDNA, reverse transcribed from extracted RNA, that served as the sequencing template. Data came from immunoSEQ multiplex PCR; TCRdb stores just in-frame clones and leaves some out. This table has 120,000 to 150,000 clones, 85% to 90% appearing once. The material sequenced was CD8+ T cells sorted from blood, taken at week 4, from a patient treated with tofacitinib. The chain is built from TRBV11-3 and TRBJ2-1, with D possibly TRBD2 on 6 matching bases. This sequence was found in a human donor with alopecia areata. CDR3 bases: TGTGCCAGCAGCACAATGGGCGGGGCCGTATATGAGCAGTTCTTC. Its protein is CASSTMGGAVYEQFF. Based on the CDR3 plus reference TRBV11-3 and TRBJ2-1, the full variable domain is EAGVVQSPRYKIIEKKQPVAFWCNPISGHNTLYWYLQNLGQGPELLIRYENEEAVDDSQLPKDRFSAERLKGVDSTLKIQPAELGDSAVYLCASSTMGGAVYEQFFGPGTRLTVL.